This entry lists 14 T cell receptor beta chains sequenced from one sample in a study of breast tumors, draining lymph nodes, adjacent tissues. TCRdb processed the multiplex PCR reads anew with MiXCR; each CDR3 protein has one entry. The repertoire holds some 97,000 distinct CDR3 sequences, 21% seen once, with under 1.5% in the top ten. The lymph nodes were axillary draining lymph nodes from breast cancer patients. Material for sequencing was axillary lymph node tissue. The receptors were sampled from a female donor with breast cancer. Some clones in this sample may be carry-over from other donors' samples.

This clonotype was counted ten times or more. The V gene is TRBV6-1, the J gene TRBJ1-2; 7 bases agree with TRBD1. V shed 6 bases, J shed 4 bases, and the junction held 11 bases outside the gene matches. CDR3 size: 15 residues. CDR1 and CDR2 (germline): MNHNS, SASEGT. This CDR3 is CASREQGRGGYGYTF. CDR3 DNA: TGTGCCAGCAGAGAACAGGGGCGTGGTGGCTATGGCTACACCTTC.

Worth noting for this clonotype: One end of the junction does not line up with germline, which may come from a read error. The chain recombines TRBV20-1 with TRBJ2-4; D is possibly TRBD1 (6 bases). Germline lookup yields CDR1 DFQATT and CDR2 SNEGSKA (reference sequence). The CDR3 totals 21 residues. For the CDR3, the DNA is TGCAGTGCTGACCCCGCTAGTCGGGACAAGGGGTGGGCAGTGGCCAAAAACATCCAGTACTTC. Its protein product is CSADPASRDKGWAVAKNIQYF.

The chain employs TRBV20-1 and TRBJ1-1; TRBD1 is a possible D gene (5 bases). CDR1 is DFQATT and CDR2 is SNEGSKA in the germline V gene (reference sequence). The CDR3 sequence is 13 residues long. The germline V and J ends were trimmed by 8 bases and 0 bases, with 13 bases remaining between them. CDR3 in DNA: TGCAGTCCCTTAGGGGCAATGAACACTGAAGCTTTCTTT. It codes for CSPLGAMNTEAFF.

This clonotype was counted ten times or more. The rearrangement uses TRBV5-1 and TRBJ2-3, with 13 bases lining up with TRBD2. V shed 0 bases and J 1 base; nucleotides not matched to a gene: 5. Germline V CDR1 and CDR2: SGHRS, YFSETQ. The CDR3 consists of 18 residues. CDR3 DNA sequence: TGCGCCAGCAGCTTGGCCACTAGCGGGGGGGCAGGCACAGATACGCAGTATTTT. This translates into CASSLATSGGAGTDTQYF.

As regards this clonotype: The junction and the germline gene differ at one end; a read error may be behind it. The chain is built from TRBV7-7 and TRBJ2-2, with 8 bases identical to TRBD2. In germline, CDR1 is SSHAT, CDR2 FNYEAQ (reference sequence). CDR3 length equals 16 residues. The chain's CDR3 is CASSLLAGWNTGELLF. In nucleotides, the CDR3 is TGTGCCAGCAGCCTTTTAGCGGGGTGGAACACCGGGGAGCTGCTTTTT.

This clonotype was picked up many times. As DNA, the CDR3 is TGTGCCACCAGCAGAGATGGCAGGGGGGGCCAAGAGACCCAGTACTTC. Translated: CATSRDGRGGQETQYF. The V and J genes are TRBV15 and TRBJ2-5; D is possibly TRBD1 or TRBD2 (7 bases each). From germline, CDR1 is LNHNV and CDR2 YYDKDF (reference sequence). The CDR3 runs to 16 residues. The V gene lost 0 bases and the J gene lost 1 base, with 12 bases spanning the gap.

The chain uses TRBV28 and TRBJ1-5; the D is unclear. V was shortened by 7 bases and J by 3 bases, with 13 bases between the two germline ends. The CDR3 has 14 amino acids. CDR1 and CDR2 from the germline V gene are MDHEN and SYDVKM. CDR3 DNA: TGTGCCAGCAACCCAGTCCCTTACAATCAGCCCCAGCATTTT. Its translation is CASNPVPYNQPQHF. Full variable domain (outside the CDR3, taken from reference TRBV28 and TRBJ1-5): DVKVTQSSRYLVKRTGEKVFLECVQDMDHENMFWYRQDPGLGLRLIYFSYDVKMKEKGDIPEGYSVSREKKERFSLILESASTNQTSMYLCASNPVPYNQPQHFGDGTRLSIL.

A word on this clonotype: Germline is not matched at one junction end, which may reflect a read error. The chain combines TRBV15 with TRBJ2-2, with 8 bases that match TRBD2. This CDR3 has 17 amino acids. Germline V lookup: CDR1 LNHNV, CDR2 YYDKDF (reference sequence). The CDR3 region is CATSRGTAGGGTGELVF. The CDR3, as DNA: TGTGCCACCAGCAGAGGGACGGCGGGAGGAGGCACCGGGGAGCTGGTTTTT.

This clonotype was detected a few times. A single base separates this from a much larger clone, so it may be a read error. The final CDR3 position lacks the conserved phenylalanine or tryptophan, pointing to a likely read error. Here the CDR3 DNA reads TGTGCCAGCAGCCAAGGACTTTACCACGAGCAGTACCTC. This codes for CASSQGLYHEQYL. V is TRBV3-1 and J is TRBJ2-7; D remains unclear. Germline loops: CDR1 LGHDT, CDR2 YNNKEL (reference sequence). Deletions cut 1 base from V and 5 bases from J, with 9 bases between. The CDR3 contains 13 residues.

This clonotype was observed at least ten times. This chain joins TRBV2 and TRBJ1-4, with D unresolved. The germline V gene encodes CDR1 SNHLY and CDR2 FYNNEI. The CDR3 consists of 12 residues. The ends were cut back, 8 bases at V and 0 bases at J, with 4 bases in the middle. CDR3: CASGATNEKLFF. CDR3 DNA sequence: TGTGCCAGCGGAGCAACTAATGAAAAACTGTTTTTT.

This clonotype was observed many times. The V gene is TRBV11-2, the J gene TRBJ1-4; D gene ambiguous. Trimming cost V 5 bases and J 0 bases, with 10 bases left between them. The CDR3 contains 15 residues. Germline CDR1 reads SGHAT; CDR2 reads FQNNGV. CDR3 DNA sequence: TGTGCCAGCAGCCCTACACGAACAACTAATGAAAAACTGTTTTTT. This translates into CASSPTRTTNEKLFF.

Points on this clonotype: The conserved closing phenylalanine or tryptophan is absent in this CDR3, likely reflecting a read error. CDR3 in DNA: TGTGCCAGTAAAGTAGGGGGGACCGGGGAGCTGTTTCTT. It specifies CASKVGGTGELFL. The rearrangement uses TRBV6-1 and TRBJ2-2, with D perhaps being TRBD1 or TRBD2 (6 bases each). V shed 9 bases and J shed 5 bases, with 13 bases lying between them. Germline V CDR1 and CDR2: MNHNS, SASEGT. The CDR3 runs to 13 residues.

This chain uses TRBV10-3 with TRBJ1-1; D is perhaps TRBD1 (5 bases). Trimming pared 3 bases from V and 4 bases from J, leaving 21 bases between. The germline V gene has CDR1 ENHRY and CDR2 SYGVKD. This CDR3 region has 17 residues. The CDR3 region has the DNA TGTGCCATCAGTGAACCACAGGAGGTAGGCATGAGCACTGAAGCTTTCTTT. The encoded protein is CAISEPQEVGMSTEAFF.

This clonotype has more than one count but fewer than ten. The chain has TRBV6-1 and TRBJ2-5; TRBD2 matches at 7 bases. Trimming at V came to 7 bases and at J to 5 bases, leaving 16 bases not matched to a gene. Germline V lookup: CDR1 MNHNS, CDR2 SASEGT. The CDR3 has 16 residues. In nucleotides, the CDR3 is TGTGCCAGCACCAAACTATGGGGGGGGGGGTTGGAGACCCAGTACTTC. Encoded protein: CASTKLWGGGLETQYF.